The 21 T cell receptor beta chains below all came from one sample that was sequenced in a study of graft-versus-host responses after intestinal transplantation. TCRdb's table, derived via immunoSEQ multiplex PCR, lists solely in-frame clones and lacks some. The sample has 45,000 to 55,000 clones; about 90% are singletons. The sequencing used PBMCs, collected around 95 weeks after intestinal transplant. These receptors originate from a human patient who received an intestinal transplant, so some T cells may come from the graft donor.

The V and J genes are TRBV9 and TRBJ2-1; D uncertain. The CDR3 runs to 14 residues. Per germline, CDR1 SGDLS and CDR2 YYNGEE. The ends were cut back, 3 bases at V and 8 bases at J, with 15 bases in the middle. This CDR3 reads CASSAASYSYEQFF. The CDR3 nucleotides read TGTGCCAGCAGCGCTGCAAGTTATAGCTATGAGCAGTTCTTC. The complete variable domain, with remaining parts taken from reference TRBV9 and TRBJ2-1, reads DSGVTQTPKHLITATGQRVTLRCSPRSGDLSVYWYQQSLDQGLQFLIQYYNGEERAKGNILERFSAQQFPDLHSELNLSSLELGDSALYFCASSAASYSYEQFFGPGTRLTVL.

V and J are TRBV9 and TRBJ2-3; D gene unclear. This CDR3 is 16 amino acids long. Germline assignment: CDR1 SGDLS and CDR2 YYNGEE. Trimming removed 2 bases from V and 5 bases from J, with 18 bases in between. The DNA of the CDR3 is TGTGCCAGCAGCGTTGAAAGCGTTGGGGTCCAAGATACGCAGTATTTT. Its translation is CASSVESVGVQDTQYF.

The chain is built from TRBV5-4 and TRBJ2-5, with a possible D match to TRBD2 (6 bases). The CDR3 length is 15 residues. V shed 0 bases and J shed 2 bases, with 11 bases lying between them. Germline V gives CDR1 SGHNT, CDR2 YYREEE (reference sequence). CDR3 sequence reads: CASSLDGLAQETQYF. In DNA, the CDR3 is TGTGCCAGCAGCTTGGACGGGCTAGCGCAAGAGACCCAGTACTTC.

The V call is TRBV30, the J call TRBJ1-3; 8 nucleotides match TRBD1. CDR3 length: 13 amino acids. Trimming took 5 bases from V and 0 from J; bases not matched to a gene: 0. Germline lookup yields CDR1 GTSNPN and CDR2 SVGIG (reference sequence). DNA of the CDR3: TGTGCCTGGGACAGGGGCTCTGGAAACACCATATATTTT. Protein product: CAWDRGSGNTIYF.

The rearrangement joins TRBV7-9 to TRBJ2-1; tentatively, D is TRBD2 (6 bases). With 7 bases removed from V and 1 base from J, the gap between germline ends came to 11 bases. The germline CDR1 and CDR2 sequences are SEHNR and FQNEAQ (reference sequence). CDR3 size: 14 residues. This CDR3 reads CASNPGTSYNEQFF. The DNA of the CDR3 is TGTGCCAGCAACCCCGGGACTTCCTACAATGAGCAGTTCTTC.

The chain has TRBV29-1 and TRBJ1-2; no definite D call. The CDR3 has 12 amino acids. With 5 bases removed from V and 5 bases from J, the gap between germline ends came to 12 bases. Germline V gene data show CDR1 as SQVTM and CDR2 as ANQGSEA. This chain's CDR3 is CSVPQSGYGYTF. In nucleotides, the CDR3 is TGCAGCGTTCCTCAGTCAGGATATGGCTACACCTTC.

V usage is TRBV18 and J usage is TRBJ2-5; D call uncertain. V was trimmed by 2 bases and J by 1 base, leaving 5 bases between them. Per germline, CDR1 KGHSH and CDR2 LQKENI. The CDR3 covers 13 residues. The CDR3 loop reads CASSPDLQETQYF. As DNA, the CDR3 is TGTGCCAGCTCACCAGACCTCCAAGAGACCCAGTACTTC.

CDR3 nucleotide sequence: TGTGCCAGCTCGGGAACAGGGGTGGGTTCACCCCTCCACTTT. It encodes CASSGTGVGSPLHF. The chain carries TRBV18 and TRBJ1-6, with 7 nucleotides matching TRBD1. This CDR3 spans 14 amino acids. Germline V CDR1 and CDR2: KGHSH, LQKENI. V shed 6 bases, J shed 9 bases, and the junction held 8 bases outside the gene matches.

This clone appeared once. V gene TRBV29-1 combines with J gene TRBJ2-7; TRBD1 agrees at 8 bases. The V segment lost 5 bases and the J segment 7 bases; nucleotides outside the gene matches: 7. CDR1 and CDR2 (germline): SQVTM, ANQGSEA. The CDR3 sequence is 12 residues long. This chain's CDR3 is CSVRTGGGEQYF. DNA of the CDR3: TGCAGCGTTCGTACAGGGGGTGGGGAGCAGTACTTC.

The chain uses TRBV11-2 and TRBJ2-1; D not certain. Germline V gene sequence: CDR1 SGHAT, CDR2 FQNNGV. V lost 1 base to trimming and J lost 5 bases, with 15 bases between them. The length of the CDR3 is 16 residues. CDR3 protein: CASSLGVRQNDNEQFF. Written as DNA, the CDR3 is TGTGCCAGCAGCTTAGGGGTCCGGCAAAACGACAATGAGCAGTTCTTC.

CDR3 region: CASSYRVAKNIQYF. The DNA of the CDR3 is TGTGCCAGCAGTTACAGGGTAGCCAAAAACATTCAGTACTTC. The chain combines TRBV27 with TRBJ2-4; D is perhaps TRBD1 (6 bases). Trimming took off 4 bases at V and 0 bases at J, with 7 bases between the two ends. The germline gives CDR1 MNHEY, CDR2 SMNVEV (reference sequence). The CDR3 contains 14 residues.

The rearrangement joins TRBV7-3 to TRBJ2-5; D perhaps matches TRBD1 (6 bases). Trimming took 5 bases from V and 4 from J, leaving 17 bases between them. The CDR3 is 15 residues long. The V gene's germline CDR1 is SGHTA and CDR2 FQGTGA. CDR3 nucleotide sequence: TGTGCCAGCAGCCGCGAAAGTACAGGGTTAGAGACCCAGTACTTC. This codes for CASSRESTGLETQYF.

The chain uses TRBV15 and TRBJ1-1; D is perhaps TRBD1 (5 bases). The CDR3 length is 14 residues. In germline, CDR1 is LNHNV, CDR2 YYDKDF (reference sequence). V gave up 4 bases and J gave up 4 bases, with 13 bases separating them. This CDR3 reads CATSKARESTEAFF. The CDR3 nucleotides read TGTGCCACCAGCAAAGCCAGGGAGTCCACTGAAGCTTTCTTT.

CDR3: CASSRRGSGYEQYF. In nucleotides, the CDR3 is TGTGCCAGCAGCCGCCGAGGGAGCGGATACGAGCAGTACTTC. This sequence joins TRBV5-8 and TRBJ2-7; D is possibly TRBD2 (5 bases). V was clipped by 4 bases and J by 4 bases, with 15 bases between them. CDR3 size: 14 residues. Germline V gives CDR1 SGHTS, CDR2 YDEGEE.

The chain uses TRBV10-3 and TRBJ1-5, with D unresolved. Trimming left V 0 bases short and J 6 bases short, with 12 bases between. CDR3 length: 15 amino acids. Germline CDR1 reads ENHRY; CDR2 reads SYGVKD. The CDR3 region is CAISESISVGQPQHF. CDR3 nucleotide sequence: TGTGCCATCAGTGAGTCGATCTCGGTGGGTCAGCCCCAGCATTTT.

The table lists this clone with a count of one. The chain is built from TRBV18 and TRBJ2-7; TRBD1 aligns across 7 bases. CDR1 is KGHSH, CDR2 LQKENI, per germline. The length of the CDR3 is 16 residues. J gave up 9 bases and V 6 bases, and 20 bases lay outside the gene matches. CDR3 coding DNA: TGTGCCAGCTCCCCGGGACAGACTCTTCATTTTAGTTCGCAGTACTTC. Protein: CASSPGQTLHFSSQYF.

This clone appeared a few times. This chain uses TRBV11-2 with TRBJ2-7, with 10 positions matching TRBD1. CDR3 length: 14 residues. Germline-derived CDR1 and CDR2 are SGHAT and FQNNGV. The V gene end was trimmed by 5 bases and the J gene end by 7 bases; junction bases not matched to a gene: 8. The DNA of the CDR3 is TGTGCCAGCAGCCTGACAGGGGGCCGGTTAGAGCAGTACTTC. It encodes CASSLTGGRLEQYF.

This clone was seen once. The rearrangement joins TRBV10-2 to TRBJ1-2, with D tentatively TRBD1 (5 bases). The CDR3 is 13 amino acids. The V gene's germline CDR1 is WSHSY and CDR2 SAAADI. V lost 2 bases and J 5 bases, leaving 9 bases between the germline ends. DNA for the CDR3: TGCGCCAGCAGTGAGATGGGACCATATGGCTACACCTTC. This sequence encodes CASSEMGPYGYTF.

The chain has TRBV2 and TRBJ2-5, with D uncertain. V was cut by 7 bases and J by 3 bases, with 12 bases left in between. CDR3 length: 13 residues. Germline lookup yields CDR1 SNHLY and CDR2 FYNNEI. CDR3 nucleotides: TGTGCCAGCATGGCAGAGAGCAAAGAGACCCAGTACTTC. Its translation is CASMAESKETQYF.

V is TRBV29-1 and J is TRBJ1-1; possibly TRBD1 for D (6 bases). Deletions cut 2 bases from V and 3 bases from J, with 13 bases between. The CDR3 loop spans 14 amino acids. Germline lookup yields CDR1 SQVTM and CDR2 ANQGSEA. The CDR3 protein is CSVESPGHHTEAFF. For the CDR3, the DNA is TGCAGCGTTGAATCCCCGGGACACCACACTGAAGCTTTCTTT.

V and J are TRBV7-9 and TRBJ1-4, with a weak D call TRBD1 (6 bases). V was trimmed by 4 bases and J by 7 bases, leaving 16 bases between them. Germline values: CDR1 SEHNR, CDR2 FQNEAQ (reference sequence). The CDR3 length is 15 residues. The CDR3 loop reads CASSSGQPSLEKLFF. CDR3 in DNA: TGTGCCAGCAGCTCCGGACAGCCGTCCCTTGAAAAACTGTTTTTT.